This note documents a single T cell receptor beta chain sequence. CDR3 length equals 16 residues. Germline loops: CDR1 SGHVS, CDR2 FNYEAQ. J lost 4 bases, V lost 5 bases, and 7 bases had no gene match. Assay used: immunoSEQ multiplex PCR; TCRdb lists only in-frame clones, some missing. The table has 35,000 to 45,000 clones, 75% to 95% seen once. The sample originates from a study of PD-L1 blockade in urothelial cancer. Noted time point: peripheral blood 6 weeks after treatment start. This material consisted of PBMCs, taken around atezolizumab (anti-PD-L1) treatment. The clonotype originates from a man between 70 and 80 years old with urothelial cancer. The chain has TRBV7-6 and TRBJ2-5; 13 bases fit TRBD2. The CDR3 DNA reads as TGTGCCAGCAGCCTCGGACTAGCGGGAGCGGGAGAGACCCAGTACTTC. Protein: CASSLGLAGAGETQYF.